This T cell receptor beta chain emerged from a study of lymphopenia after photon versus proton radiotherapy. Study-level results: Only patients who died were analyzed for survival; proton advantage is unproven. After the lymphocyte nadir, photon-treated repertoires showed oligoclonal expansion, especially of CD8+ Temra cells. Under photons, naive T cells and diversity fell while effector/memory populations rose.

As concerns this clone: Its antigen is not identified.

Libraries were prepared by immunoSEQ multiplex PCR; TCRdb keeps only in-frame clonotypes and omits some of them. The sample lists 70,000 or so clones, around 92% seen once, with about 2% in the top ten. The junction had 12 bases not matched to a gene; V was cut back by 0 bases and J by 6 bases. CDR3 length equals 17 residues. Germline CDR1 reads SGDLS; CDR2 reads YYNGEE. This sample comprised peripheral blood, obtained from a patient treated with photon-based radiotherapy. This TCR came from a woman between 40 and 50 years old with cholangiocarcinoma. This chain joins TRBV9 and TRBJ2-3; 8 bases agree with TRBD2. The CDR3 sequence is CASSVAGRALMRDTQYF. CDR3 DNA sequence: TGTGCCAGCAGCGTAGCCGGGAGGGCCTTGATGCGGGATACGCAGTATTTT. The variable domain in full, with the rest retrieved from reference TRBV9 and TRBJ2-3, is DSGVTQTPKHLITATGQRVTLRCSPRSGDLSVYWYQQSLDQGLQFLIQYYNGEERAKGNILERFSAQQFPDLHSELNLSSLELGDSALYFCASSVAGRALMRDTQYFGPGTRLTVL.